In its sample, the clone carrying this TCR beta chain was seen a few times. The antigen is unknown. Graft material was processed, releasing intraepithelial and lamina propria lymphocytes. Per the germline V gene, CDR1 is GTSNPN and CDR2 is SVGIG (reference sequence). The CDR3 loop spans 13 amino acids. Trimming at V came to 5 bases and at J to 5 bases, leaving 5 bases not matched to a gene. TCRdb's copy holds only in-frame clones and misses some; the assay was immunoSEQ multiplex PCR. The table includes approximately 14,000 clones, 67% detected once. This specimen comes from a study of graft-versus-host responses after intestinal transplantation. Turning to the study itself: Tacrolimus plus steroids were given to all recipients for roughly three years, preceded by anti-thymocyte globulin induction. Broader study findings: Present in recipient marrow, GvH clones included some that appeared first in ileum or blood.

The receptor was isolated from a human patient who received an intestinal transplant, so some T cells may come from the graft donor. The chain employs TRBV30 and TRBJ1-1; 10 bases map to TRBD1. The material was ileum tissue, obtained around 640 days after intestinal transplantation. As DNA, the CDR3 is TGTGCCTGGGAGGACAGGGGGGGAACTGAAGCTTTCTTT. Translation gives CAWEDRGGTEAFF. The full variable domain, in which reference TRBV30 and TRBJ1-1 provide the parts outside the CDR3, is SQTIHQWPATLVQPVGSPLSLECTVEGTSNPNLYWYRQAAGRGLQLLFYSVGIGQISSEVPQNLSASRPQDRQFILSSKKLLLSDSGFYLCAWEDRGGTEAFFGQGTRLTVV.